The clone carrying this TCR beta chain was recorded once. The entry originates in a study of blood T cell repertoires in COVID-19. The assay was immunoSEQ multiplex PCR, and TCRdb's table has in-frame clones only and misses some. The sample lists 360,000 or so clones, around 92% occurring once. Trimming pared 6 bases from V and 3 bases from J, leaving 20 bases between. CDR3 size: 16 residues. Germline CDR1 reads LNHDA; CDR2 reads SQIVND (reference sequence). The sequence came from a woman aged 25 to 45 who had recovered from COVID-19. Sequenced sample: PBMCs or T cells enriched from blood (not recorded which). The chain employs TRBV19 and TRBJ1-1; D is perhaps TRBD1 (6 bases). CDR3 bases: TGTGCCAGTAGCATCGGGGTAACAGGGTCGTACACTGAAGCTTTCTTT. Its protein is CASSIGVTGSYTEAFF.